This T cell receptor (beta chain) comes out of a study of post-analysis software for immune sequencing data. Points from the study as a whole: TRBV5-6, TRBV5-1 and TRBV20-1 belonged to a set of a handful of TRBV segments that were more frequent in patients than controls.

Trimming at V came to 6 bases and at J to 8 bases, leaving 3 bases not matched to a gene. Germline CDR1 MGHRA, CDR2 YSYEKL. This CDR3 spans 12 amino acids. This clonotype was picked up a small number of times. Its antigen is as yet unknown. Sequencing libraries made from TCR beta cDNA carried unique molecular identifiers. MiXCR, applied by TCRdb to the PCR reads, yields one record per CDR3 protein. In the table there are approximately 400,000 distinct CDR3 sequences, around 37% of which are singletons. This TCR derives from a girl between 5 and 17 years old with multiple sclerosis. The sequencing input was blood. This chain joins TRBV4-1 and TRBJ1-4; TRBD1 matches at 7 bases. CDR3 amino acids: CASRDRNEKLFF. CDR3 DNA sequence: TGCGCCAGCAGGGACAGGAACGAAAAACTGTTTTTT.